The 4 T cell receptor beta chains below were found in one sample sequenced in a study of blood T cell repertoires in COVID-19. Generated by immunoSEQ multiplex PCR, the TCRdb table keeps only in-frame clones and is missing some. The sample carries under 250,000 clones, roughly 84% recorded once. Source material: peripheral blood. These receptors were collected from a man aged 45-65 years with active or convalescent COVID-19.

The chain uses TRBV28 and TRBJ2-5, with a tentative D call TRBD2 (5 bases). Germline lookup yields CDR1 MDHEN and CDR2 SYDVKM. The CDR3 spans 14 residues. Trimming shortened V by 5 bases and J by 7 bases, and 17 bases separated the two germline ends. CDR3 coding DNA: TGTGCCAGCAGTACTACGGGGTTTCTGGGGACCCAGTACTTC. Encoded protein: CASSTTGFLGTQYF.

This clone came up once. DNA for the CDR3: TGTGCCAGCAGTTTAGTTGGCACCAACACCGGGGAGCTGTTTTTT. Translation: CASSLVGTNTGELFF. This sequence joins TRBV28 and TRBJ2-2; D remains ambiguous. The CDR3 has 15 amino acids. V was trimmed by 2 bases and J by 2 bases, leaving 9 bases between them. Germline CDR1 reads MDHEN; CDR2 reads SYDVKM.

J is TRBJ2-1 and V is TRBV9; 9 bases fit TRBD2. Trimming at V came to 4 bases and at J to 7 bases, leaving 12 bases not matched to a gene. Germline V gene sequence: CDR1 SGDLS, CDR2 YYNGEE. This CDR3 contains 16 residues. CDR3 sequence (DNA): TGTGCCAGCAGCCCAAGCCGGGCTAGCGGGGCTAATGAGCAGTTCTTC. Its protein product is CASSPSRASGANEQFF.

The chain is built from TRBV7-9 and TRBJ2-3; 10 nucleotides align to TRBD2. CDR3 length: 19 amino acids. The germline V gene has CDR1 SEHNR and CDR2 FQNEAQ (reference sequence). The V gene end was trimmed by 1 base and the J gene end by 5 bases; junction bases not matched to a gene: 15. The CDR3 DNA sequence: TGTGCCAGCAGCTTAGATTTTGGAGCGGGAGGGCTCCTTGGAGATACGCAGTATTTT. Translation: CASSLDFGAGGLLGDTQYF.